This T cell receptor beta chain was sequenced during a study of blood T cell repertoires in COVID-19. Overall study: Specimens from acute and convalescent COVID-19 originated in the United States, Italy and Spain.

CDR3 length: 18 amino acids. V lost 5 bases and J lost 1; bases outside the gene matches: 14. Germline CDR1 reads SGHTA; CDR2 reads FQGTGA. Ages ranged from about 18 to 89 years, with residence in about 24 US areas. In assigning cohorts, the study relied on participant-reported clinical history. Original methodology: Amplification of reference gene primers was used by the study to estimate nucleated cell counts. Repertoires were generated with immunoSEQ multiplex PCR, while TCRdb's copy carries only in-frame clones and drops some. V and J calls and clone size follow that table, whereas D and trimming were derived from the DNA. Of 200,000 to 250,000 clones detected, 86% appear once; the ten largest clones hold approximately 3%.

This sequence originates from a woman in her fifties or sixties in a cohort exposed to, infected with or recovered from COVID-19 (not recorded which). The sequencing input was PBMCs or T cells enriched from blood (not recorded which). This chain connects TRBV7-3 to TRBJ1-2; the match to TRBD1 covers 9 bases. The CDR3 here is CASSPPDADRGFNYGYTF. CDR3 bases: TGTGCCAGCAGCCCCCCGGATGCGGACAGGGGCTTTAACTATGGCTACACCTTC. Variable domain in full (rest from reference TRBV7-3 and TRBJ1-2): GAGVSQTPSNKVTEKGKYVELRCDPISGHTALYWYRQSLGQGPEFLIYFQGTGAADDSGLPNDRFFAVRPEGSVSTLKIQRTERGDSAVYLCASSPPDADRGFNYGYTFGSGTRLTVV.